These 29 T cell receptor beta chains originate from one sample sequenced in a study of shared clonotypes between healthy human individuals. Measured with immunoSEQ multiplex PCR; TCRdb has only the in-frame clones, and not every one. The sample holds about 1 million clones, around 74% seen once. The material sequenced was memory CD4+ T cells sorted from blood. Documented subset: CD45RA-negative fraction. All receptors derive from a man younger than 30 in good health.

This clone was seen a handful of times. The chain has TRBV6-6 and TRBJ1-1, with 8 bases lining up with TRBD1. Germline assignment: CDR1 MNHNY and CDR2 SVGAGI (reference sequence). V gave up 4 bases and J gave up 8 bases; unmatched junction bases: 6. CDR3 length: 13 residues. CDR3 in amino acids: CASSWAGGEEAFF. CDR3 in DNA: TGTGCCAGCAGTTGGGCAGGGGGCGAGGAAGCTTTCTTT.

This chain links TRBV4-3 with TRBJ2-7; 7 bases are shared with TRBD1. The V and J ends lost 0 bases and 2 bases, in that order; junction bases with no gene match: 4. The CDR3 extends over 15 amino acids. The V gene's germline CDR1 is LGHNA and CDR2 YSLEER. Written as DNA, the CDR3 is TGCGCCAGCAGCCAAGAGGTTGGGACAGCCTACGAGCAGTACTTC. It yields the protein CASSQEVGTAYEQYF.

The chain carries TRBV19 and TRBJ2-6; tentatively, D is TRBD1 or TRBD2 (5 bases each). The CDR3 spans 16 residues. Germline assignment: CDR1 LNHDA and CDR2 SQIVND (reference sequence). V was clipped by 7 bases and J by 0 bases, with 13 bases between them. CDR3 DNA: TGTGCCAGTATCCCGGGACCGATCTCTGGGGCCAACGTCCTGACTTTC. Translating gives CASIPGPISGANVLTF.

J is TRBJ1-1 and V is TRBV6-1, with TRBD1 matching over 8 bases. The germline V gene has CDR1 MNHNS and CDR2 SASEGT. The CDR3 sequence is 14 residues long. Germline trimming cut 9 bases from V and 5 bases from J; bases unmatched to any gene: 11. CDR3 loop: CASGGAGGRTEAFF. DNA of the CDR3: TGTGCCAGTGGGGGGGCAGGGGGCAGGACTGAAGCTTTCTTT.

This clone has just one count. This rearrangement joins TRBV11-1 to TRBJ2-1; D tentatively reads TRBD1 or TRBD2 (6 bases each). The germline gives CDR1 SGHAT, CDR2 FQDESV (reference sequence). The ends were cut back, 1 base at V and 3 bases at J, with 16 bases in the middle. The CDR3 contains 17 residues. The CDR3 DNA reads TGTGCCAGCAGCTTAGTTCGGCCCGGGGGCGTCTACAATGAGCAGTTCTTC. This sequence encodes CASSLVRPGGVYNEQFF.

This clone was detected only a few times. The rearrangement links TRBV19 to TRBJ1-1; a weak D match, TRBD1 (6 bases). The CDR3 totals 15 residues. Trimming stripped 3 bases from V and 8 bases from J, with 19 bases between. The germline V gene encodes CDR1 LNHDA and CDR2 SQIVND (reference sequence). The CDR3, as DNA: TGTGCCAGTAGTATTTGGTACAGGGAGGGCGAGGAAGCTTTCTTT. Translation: CASSIWYREGEEAFF.

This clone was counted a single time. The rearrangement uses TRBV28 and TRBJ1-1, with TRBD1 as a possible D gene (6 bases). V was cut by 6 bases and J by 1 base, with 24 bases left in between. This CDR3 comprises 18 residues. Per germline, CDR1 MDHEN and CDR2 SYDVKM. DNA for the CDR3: TGTGCCAGCAGCTCCCCCGGCGGGGGGCGGAGATCGAACACTGAAGCTTTCTTT. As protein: CASSSPGGGRRSNTEAFF.

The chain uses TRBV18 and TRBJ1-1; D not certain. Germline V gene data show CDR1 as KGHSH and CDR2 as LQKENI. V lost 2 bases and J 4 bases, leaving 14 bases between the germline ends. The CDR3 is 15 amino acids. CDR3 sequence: CASSPGLKGGTEAFF. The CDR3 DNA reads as TGTGCCAGCTCACCAGGTCTCAAGGGCGGCACTGAAGCTTTCTTT.

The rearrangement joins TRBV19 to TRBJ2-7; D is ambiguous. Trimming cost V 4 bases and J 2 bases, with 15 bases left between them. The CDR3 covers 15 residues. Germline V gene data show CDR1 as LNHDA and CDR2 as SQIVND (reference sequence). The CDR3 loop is CASSTHALGTYEQYF. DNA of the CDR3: TGTGCCAGTAGTACCCACGCCCTAGGAACCTACGAGCAGTACTTC.

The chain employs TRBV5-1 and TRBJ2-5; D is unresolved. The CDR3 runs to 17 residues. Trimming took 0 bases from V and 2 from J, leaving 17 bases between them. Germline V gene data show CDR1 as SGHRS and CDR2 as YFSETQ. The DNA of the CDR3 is TGCGCCAGCAGCTTGGGTCCCCGAGCACGCGATCAAGAGACCCAGTACTTC. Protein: CASSLGPRARDQETQYF. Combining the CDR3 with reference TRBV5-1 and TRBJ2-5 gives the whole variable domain KAGVTQTPRYLIKTRGQQVTLSCSPISGHRSVSWYQQTPGQGLQFLFEYFSETQRNKGNFPGRFSGRQFSNSRSEMNVSTLELGDSALYLCASSLGPRARDQETQYFGPGTRLLVL.

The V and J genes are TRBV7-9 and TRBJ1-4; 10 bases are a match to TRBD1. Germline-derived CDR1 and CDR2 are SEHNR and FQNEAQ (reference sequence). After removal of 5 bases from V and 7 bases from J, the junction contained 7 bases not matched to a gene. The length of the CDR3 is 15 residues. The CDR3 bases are TGTGCCAGCAGCGGATCCGGGACAGGGGTTGAAAAACTGTTTTTT. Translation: CASSGSGTGVEKLFF.

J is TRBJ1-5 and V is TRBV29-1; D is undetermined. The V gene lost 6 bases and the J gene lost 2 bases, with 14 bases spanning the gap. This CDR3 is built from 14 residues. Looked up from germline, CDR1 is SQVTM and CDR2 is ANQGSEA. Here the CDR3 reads CSVMDGTGNQPQHF. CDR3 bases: TGCAGCGTGATGGACGGTACCGGCAATCAGCCCCAGCATTTT. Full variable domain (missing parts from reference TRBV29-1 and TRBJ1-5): SAVISQKPSRDICQRGTSLTIQCQVDSQVTMMFWYRQQPGQSLTLIATANQGSEATYESGFVIDKFPISRPNLTFSTLTVSNMSPEDSSIYLCSVMDGTGNQPQHFGDGTRLSIL.

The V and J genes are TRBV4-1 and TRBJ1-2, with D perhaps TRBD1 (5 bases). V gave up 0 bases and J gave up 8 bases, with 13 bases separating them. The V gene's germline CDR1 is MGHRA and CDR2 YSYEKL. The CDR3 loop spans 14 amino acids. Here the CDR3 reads CASSQDSQGMGYTF. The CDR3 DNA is TGCGCCAGCAGCCAAGATAGCCAGGGAATGGGCTACACCTTC.

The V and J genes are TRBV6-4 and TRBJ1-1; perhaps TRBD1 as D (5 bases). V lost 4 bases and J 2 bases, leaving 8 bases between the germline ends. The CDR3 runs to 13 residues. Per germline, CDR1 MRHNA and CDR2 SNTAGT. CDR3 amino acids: CASSAQANTEAFF. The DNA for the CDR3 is TGTGCCAGCAGTGCACAGGCTAACACTGAAGCTTTCTTT.

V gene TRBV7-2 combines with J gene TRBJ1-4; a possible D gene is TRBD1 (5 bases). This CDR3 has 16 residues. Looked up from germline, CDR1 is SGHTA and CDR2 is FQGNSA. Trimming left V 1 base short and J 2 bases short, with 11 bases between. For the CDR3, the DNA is TGTGCCAGCAGCTTAGGGGGCAGGACTACTAATGAAAAACTGTTTTTT. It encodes CASSLGGRTTNEKLFF.

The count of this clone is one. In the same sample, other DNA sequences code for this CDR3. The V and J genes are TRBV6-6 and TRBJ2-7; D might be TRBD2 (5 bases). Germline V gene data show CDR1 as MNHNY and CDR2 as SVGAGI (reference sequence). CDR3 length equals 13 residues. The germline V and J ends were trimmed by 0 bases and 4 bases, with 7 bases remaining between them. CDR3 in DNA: TGTGCCAGCAGTTACTCGGACTCTTACGAGCAGTACTTC. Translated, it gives CASSYSDSYEQYF.

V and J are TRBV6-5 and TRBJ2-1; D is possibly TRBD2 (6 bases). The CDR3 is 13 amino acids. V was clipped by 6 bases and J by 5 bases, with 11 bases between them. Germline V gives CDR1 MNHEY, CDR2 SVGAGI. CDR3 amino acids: CASSRTGDNEQFF. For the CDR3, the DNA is TGTGCCAGCAGCAGGACGGGAGACAATGAGCAGTTCTTC.

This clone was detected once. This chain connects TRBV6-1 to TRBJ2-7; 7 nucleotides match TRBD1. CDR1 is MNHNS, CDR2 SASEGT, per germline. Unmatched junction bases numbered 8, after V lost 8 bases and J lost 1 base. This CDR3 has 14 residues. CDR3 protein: CASLDRLLSYEQYF. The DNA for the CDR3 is TGTGCCAGCTTGGACAGGCTTCTTTCCTACGAGCAGTACTTC.

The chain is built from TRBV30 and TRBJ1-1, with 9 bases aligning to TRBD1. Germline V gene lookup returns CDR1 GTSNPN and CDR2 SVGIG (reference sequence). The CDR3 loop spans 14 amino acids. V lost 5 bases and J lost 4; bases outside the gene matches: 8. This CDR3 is CAWALMTGGTEAFF. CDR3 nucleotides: TGTGCCTGGGCTTTGATGACAGGGGGCACTGAAGCTTTCTTT.

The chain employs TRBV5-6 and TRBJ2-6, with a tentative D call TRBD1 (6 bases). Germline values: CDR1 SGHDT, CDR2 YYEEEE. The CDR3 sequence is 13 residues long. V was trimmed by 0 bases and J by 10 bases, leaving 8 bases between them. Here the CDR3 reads CASSLDRVNVLTF. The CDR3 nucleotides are TGTGCCAGCAGCTTGGACAGGGTGAACGTCCTGACTTTC. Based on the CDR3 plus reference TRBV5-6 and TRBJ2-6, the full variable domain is DAGVTQSPTHLIKTRGQQVTLRCSPKSGHDTVSWYQQALGQGPQFIFQYYEEEERQRGNFPDRFSGHQFPNYSSELNVNALLLGDSALYLCASSLDRVNVLTFGAGSRLTVL.

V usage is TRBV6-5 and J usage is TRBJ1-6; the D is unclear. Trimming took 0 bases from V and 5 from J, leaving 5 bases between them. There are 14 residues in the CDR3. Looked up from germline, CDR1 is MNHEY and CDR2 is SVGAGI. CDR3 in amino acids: CASSYSLDNSPLHF. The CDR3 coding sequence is TGTGCCAGCAGTTACTCCTTGGATAATTCACCCCTCCACTTT.

CDR3 bases: TGTGCCAGCAGTGAATCGGCAGGAACCTATGGCTACACCTTC. Its protein is CASSESAGTYGYTF. The V call is TRBV2, the J call TRBJ1-2; D remains ambiguous. The germline gives CDR1 SNHLY, CDR2 FYNNEI. V was shortened by 2 bases and J by 4 bases, with 11 bases between the two germline ends. The CDR3 extends over 14 amino acids.

The CDR3 spells CASSSGFSDSPLHF. The DNA for the CDR3 is TGTGCCAGCAGTTCTGGGTTCTCGGATTCACCCCTCCACTTT. The chain has TRBV5-6 and TRBJ1-6; no firm D call. The length of the CDR3 is 14 residues. With 5 bases removed from V and 8 bases from J, the gap between germline ends came to 14 bases. The V gene's germline CDR1 is SGHDT and CDR2 YYEEEE.

CDR3 protein: CASNTGQSDIDEQFF. The CDR3 coding sequence is TGTGCCAGCAACACGGGGCAGTCGGACATCGATGAGCAGTTCTTC. The chain links TRBV18 to TRBJ2-1; tentatively, D is TRBD1 or TRBD2 (5 bases each). Trimming pared 8 bases from V and 8 bases from J, leaving 22 bases between. The CDR3 sequence is 15 residues long. Per the germline V gene, CDR1 is KGHSH and CDR2 is LQKENI.

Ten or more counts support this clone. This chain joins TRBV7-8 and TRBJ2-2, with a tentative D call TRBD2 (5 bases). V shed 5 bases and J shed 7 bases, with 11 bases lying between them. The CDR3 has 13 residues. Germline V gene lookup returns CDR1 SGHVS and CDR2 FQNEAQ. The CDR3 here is CASSQDLSGELFF. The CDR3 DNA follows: TGTGCCAGCAGCCAGGACTTAAGCGGGGAGCTGTTTTTT.

The DNA of the CDR3 is TGCGCCAGCAGGCTCGGGGGGAACTCCTACAATGAGCAGTTCTTC. As protein: CASRLGGNSYNEQFF. The gene calls are TRBV5-1 and TRBJ2-1, with 7 positions matching TRBD2. Trimming took 5 bases from V and 0 from J; bases not matched to a gene: 5. This CDR3 has 15 residues. From germline, CDR1 is SGHRS and CDR2 YFSETQ.

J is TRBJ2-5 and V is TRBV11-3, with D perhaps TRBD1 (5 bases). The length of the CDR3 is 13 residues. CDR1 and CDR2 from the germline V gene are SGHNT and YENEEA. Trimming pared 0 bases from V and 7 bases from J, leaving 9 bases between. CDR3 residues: CASSLDGTGTQYF. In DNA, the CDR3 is TGTGCCAGCAGCTTAGATGGAACAGGGACCCAGTACTTC.

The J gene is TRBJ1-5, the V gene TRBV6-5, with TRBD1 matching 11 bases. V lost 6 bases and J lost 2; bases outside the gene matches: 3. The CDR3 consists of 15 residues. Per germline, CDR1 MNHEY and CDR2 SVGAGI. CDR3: CASRGDRGGNQPQHF. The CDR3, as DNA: TGTGCCAGCAGAGGGGACAGGGGGGGCAATCAGCCCCAGCATTTT.

The CDR3 DNA sequence: TGTGCCAGCAGCTTACTCTCGGCAGGGGGAAGTTCACCCCTCCACTTT. Translated: CASSLLSAGGSSPLHF. The J gene is TRBJ1-6, the V gene TRBV7-2; TRBD1 aligns across 7 bases. CDR3 size: 16 residues. Trimming removed 2 bases from V and 9 bases from J; junction bases left unmatched: 10. CDR1 SGHTA and CDR2 FQGNSA come from the germline V gene. Complete variable domain (other parts from reference TRBV7-2 and TRBJ1-6): GAGVSQSPSNKVTEKGKDVELRCDPISGHTALYWYRQSLGQGLEFLIYFQGNSAPDKSGLPSDRFSAERTGGSVSTLTIQRTQQEDSAVYLCASSLLSAGGSSPLHFGNGTRLTVT.